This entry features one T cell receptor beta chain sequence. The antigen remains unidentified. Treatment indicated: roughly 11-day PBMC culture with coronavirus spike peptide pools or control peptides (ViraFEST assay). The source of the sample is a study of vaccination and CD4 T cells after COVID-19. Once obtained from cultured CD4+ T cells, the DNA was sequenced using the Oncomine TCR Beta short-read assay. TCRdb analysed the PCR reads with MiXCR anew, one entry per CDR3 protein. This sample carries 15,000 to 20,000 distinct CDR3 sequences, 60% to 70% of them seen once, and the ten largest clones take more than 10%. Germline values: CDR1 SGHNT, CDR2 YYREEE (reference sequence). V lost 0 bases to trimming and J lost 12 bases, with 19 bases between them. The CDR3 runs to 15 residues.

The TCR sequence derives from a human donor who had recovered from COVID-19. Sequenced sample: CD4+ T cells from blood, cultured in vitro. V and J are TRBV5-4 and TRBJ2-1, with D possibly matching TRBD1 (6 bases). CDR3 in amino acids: CASSLVNRNRVGQFF. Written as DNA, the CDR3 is TGTGCCAGCAGCTTGGTAAACCGGAACAGGGTAGGGCAGTTCTTC.